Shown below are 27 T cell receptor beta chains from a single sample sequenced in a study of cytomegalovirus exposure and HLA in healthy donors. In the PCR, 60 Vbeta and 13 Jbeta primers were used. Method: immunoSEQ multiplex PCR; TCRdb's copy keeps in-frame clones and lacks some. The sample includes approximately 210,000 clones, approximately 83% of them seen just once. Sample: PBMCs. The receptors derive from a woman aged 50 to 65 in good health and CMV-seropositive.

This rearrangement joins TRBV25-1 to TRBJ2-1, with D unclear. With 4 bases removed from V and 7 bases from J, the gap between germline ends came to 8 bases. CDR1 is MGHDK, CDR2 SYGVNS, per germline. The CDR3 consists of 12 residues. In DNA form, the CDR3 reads TGTGCCAGCAGTGGTGAGTTAAATGAGCAGTTCTTC. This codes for CASSGELNEQFF.

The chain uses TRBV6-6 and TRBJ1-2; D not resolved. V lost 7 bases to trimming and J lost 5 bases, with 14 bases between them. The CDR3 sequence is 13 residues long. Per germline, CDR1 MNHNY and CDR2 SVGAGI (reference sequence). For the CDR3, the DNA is TGTGCCAGCACTATTACGACGGGATATGGCTACACCTTC. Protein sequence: CASTITTGYGYTF.

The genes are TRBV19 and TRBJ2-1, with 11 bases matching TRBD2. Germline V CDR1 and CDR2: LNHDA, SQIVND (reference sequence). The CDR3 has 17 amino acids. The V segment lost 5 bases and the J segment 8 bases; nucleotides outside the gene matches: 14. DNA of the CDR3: TGTGCCAGTAGTCAGGGTGGGATAGCGGGGGGGCTCGATGAGCAGTTCTTC. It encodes CASSQGGIAGGLDEQFF.

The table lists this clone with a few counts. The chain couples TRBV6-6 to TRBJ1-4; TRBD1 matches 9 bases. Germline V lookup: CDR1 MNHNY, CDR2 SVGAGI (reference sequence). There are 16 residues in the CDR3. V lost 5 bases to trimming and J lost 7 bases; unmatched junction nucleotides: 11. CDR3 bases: TGTGCCAGCAGTCCACAGGGGGCAGATGTGGGTGAAAAACTGTTTTTT. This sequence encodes CASSPQGADVGEKLFF.

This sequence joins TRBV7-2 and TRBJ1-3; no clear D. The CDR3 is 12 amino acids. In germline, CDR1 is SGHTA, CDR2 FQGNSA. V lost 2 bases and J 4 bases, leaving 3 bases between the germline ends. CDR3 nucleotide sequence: TGTGCCAGCAGCTTATCGGGAAACACCATATATTTT. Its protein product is CASSLSGNTIYF.

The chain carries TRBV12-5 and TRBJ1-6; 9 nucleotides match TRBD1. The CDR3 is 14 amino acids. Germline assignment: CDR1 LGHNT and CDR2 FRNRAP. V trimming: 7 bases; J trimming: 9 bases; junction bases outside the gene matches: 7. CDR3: CASDRGRFGSPLHF. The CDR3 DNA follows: TGTGCTAGTGACAGGGGGCGCTTCGGTTCACCCCTCCACTTT.

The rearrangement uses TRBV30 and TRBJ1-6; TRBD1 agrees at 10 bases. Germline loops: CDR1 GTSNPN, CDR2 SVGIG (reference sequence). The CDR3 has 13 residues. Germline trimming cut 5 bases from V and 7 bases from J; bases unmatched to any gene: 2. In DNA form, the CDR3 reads TGTGCCTGGGGGACAGGGGACAATTCACCCCTCCACTTT. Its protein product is CAWGTGDNSPLHF.

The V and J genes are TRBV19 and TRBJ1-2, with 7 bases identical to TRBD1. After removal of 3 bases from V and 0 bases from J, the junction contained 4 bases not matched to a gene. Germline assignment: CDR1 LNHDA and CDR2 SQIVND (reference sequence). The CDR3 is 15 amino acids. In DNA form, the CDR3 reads TGTGCCAGTAGTATTACGGACAGGACTAACTATGGCTACACCTTC. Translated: CASSITDRTNYGYTF. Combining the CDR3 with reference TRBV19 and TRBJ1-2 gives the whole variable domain DGGITQSPKYLFRKEGQNVTLSCEQNLNHDAMYWYRQDPGQGLRLIYYSQIVNDFQKGDIAEGYSVSREKKESFPLTVTSAQKNPTAFYLCASSITDRTNYGYTFGSGTRLTVV.

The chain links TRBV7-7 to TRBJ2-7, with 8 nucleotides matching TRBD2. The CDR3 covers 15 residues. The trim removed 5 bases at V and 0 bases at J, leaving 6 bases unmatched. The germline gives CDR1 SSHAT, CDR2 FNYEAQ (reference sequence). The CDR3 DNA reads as TGTGCCAGCAGCCAGGTAGCGGGGAGCTCCTACGAGCAGTACTTC. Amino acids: CASSQVAGSSYEQYF.

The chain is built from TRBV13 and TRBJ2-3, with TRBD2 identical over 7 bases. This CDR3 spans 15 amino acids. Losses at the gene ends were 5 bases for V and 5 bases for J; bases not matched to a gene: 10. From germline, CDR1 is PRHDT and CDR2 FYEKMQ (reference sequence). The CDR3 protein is CASSPGLERGDTQYF. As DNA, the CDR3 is TGTGCCAGCAGCCCAGGACTAGAAAGGGGAGATACGCAGTATTTT.

The CDR3 DNA is TGTGCCAGCAGGTCGGGGTTTGATCGCACTGAAGCTTTCTTT. Amino acid sequence: CASRSGFDRTEAFF. This sequence joins TRBV5-4 and TRBJ1-1, with D hard to call. The germline V gene has CDR1 SGHNT and CDR2 YYREEE (reference sequence). Trimming pared 5 bases from V and 4 bases from J, leaving 15 bases between. CDR3 length equals 14 residues.

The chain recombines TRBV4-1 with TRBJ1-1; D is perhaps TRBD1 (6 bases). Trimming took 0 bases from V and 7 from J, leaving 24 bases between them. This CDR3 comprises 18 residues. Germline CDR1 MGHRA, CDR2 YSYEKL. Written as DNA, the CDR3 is TGCGCCAGCAGCCAAGAATCGGGGGGGCGCGGGGTCCCGGGTGAAGCTTTCTTT. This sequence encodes CASSQESGGRGVPGEAFF.

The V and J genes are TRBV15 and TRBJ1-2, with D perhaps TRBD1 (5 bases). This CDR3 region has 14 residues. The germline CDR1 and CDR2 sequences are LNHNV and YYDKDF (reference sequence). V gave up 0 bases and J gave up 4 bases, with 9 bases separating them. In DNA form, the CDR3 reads TGTGCCACCAGCAGAGATCGGGGGGTCTATGGCTACACCTTC. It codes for CATSRDRGVYGYTF.

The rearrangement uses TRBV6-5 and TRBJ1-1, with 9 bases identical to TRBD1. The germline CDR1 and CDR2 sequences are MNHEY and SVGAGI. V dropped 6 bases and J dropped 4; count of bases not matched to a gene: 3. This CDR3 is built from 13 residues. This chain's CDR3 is CASRYRGRTEAFF. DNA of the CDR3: TGTGCCAGCAGGTACAGGGGGCGCACTGAAGCTTTCTTT.

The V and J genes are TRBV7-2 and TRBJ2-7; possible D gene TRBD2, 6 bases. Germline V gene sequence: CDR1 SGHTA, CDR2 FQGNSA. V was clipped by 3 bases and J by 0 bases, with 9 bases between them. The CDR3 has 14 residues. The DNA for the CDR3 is TGTGCCAGCAGCTTGGACTATAACTCCTACGAGCAGTACTTC. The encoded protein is CASSLDYNSYEQYF. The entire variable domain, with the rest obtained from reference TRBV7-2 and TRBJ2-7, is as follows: GAGVSQSPSNKVTEKGKDVELRCDPISGHTALYWYRQSLGQGLEFLIYFQGNSAPDKSGLPSDRFSAERTGGSVSTLTIQRTQQEDSAVYLCASSLDYNSYEQYFGPGTRLTVT.

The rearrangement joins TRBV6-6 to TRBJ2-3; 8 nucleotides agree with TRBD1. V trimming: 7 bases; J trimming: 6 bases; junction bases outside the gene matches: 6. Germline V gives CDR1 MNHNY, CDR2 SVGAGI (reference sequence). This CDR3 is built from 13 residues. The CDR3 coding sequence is TGTGCCAGCACCGGACAGGGTGCTGATACGCAGTATTTT. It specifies CASTGQGADTQYF.

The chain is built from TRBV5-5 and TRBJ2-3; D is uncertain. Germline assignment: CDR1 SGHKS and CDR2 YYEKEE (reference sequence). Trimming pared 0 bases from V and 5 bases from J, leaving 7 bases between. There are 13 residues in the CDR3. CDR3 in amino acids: CASSLAGEDTQYF. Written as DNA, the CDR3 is TGTGCCAGCAGCTTGGCTGGAGAAGATACGCAGTATTTT.

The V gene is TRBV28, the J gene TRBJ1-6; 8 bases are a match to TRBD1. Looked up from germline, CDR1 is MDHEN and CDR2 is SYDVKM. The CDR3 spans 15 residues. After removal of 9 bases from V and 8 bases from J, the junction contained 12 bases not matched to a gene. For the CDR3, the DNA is TGTGCCAGTATCCGGGGCGGGACAGGCGATTCACCCCTCCACTTT. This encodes CASIRGGTGDSPLHF.

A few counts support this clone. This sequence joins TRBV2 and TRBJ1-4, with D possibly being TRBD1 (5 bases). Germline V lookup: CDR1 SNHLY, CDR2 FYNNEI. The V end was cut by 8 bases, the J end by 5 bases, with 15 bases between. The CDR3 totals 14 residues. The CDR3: CASGDGTRNEKLFF. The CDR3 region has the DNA TGTGCCAGCGGGGACGGGACTCGAAATGAAAAACTGTTTTTT.

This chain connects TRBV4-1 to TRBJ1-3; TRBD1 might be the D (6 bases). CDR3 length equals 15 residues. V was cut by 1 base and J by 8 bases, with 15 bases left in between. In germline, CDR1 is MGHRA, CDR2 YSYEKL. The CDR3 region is CASSQAGGSGDTIYF. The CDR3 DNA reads TGCGCCAGCAGCCAAGCTGGGGGCAGCGGAGACACCATATATTTT.

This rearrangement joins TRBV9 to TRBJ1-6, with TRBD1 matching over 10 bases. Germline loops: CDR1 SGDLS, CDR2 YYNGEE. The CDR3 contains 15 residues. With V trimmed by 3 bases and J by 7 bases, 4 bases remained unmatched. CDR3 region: CASSDGQGVNSPLHF. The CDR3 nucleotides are TGTGCCAGCAGCGATGGACAGGGGGTAAATTCACCCCTCCACTTT. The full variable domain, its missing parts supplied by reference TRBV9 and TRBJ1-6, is DSGVTQTPKHLITATGQRVTLRCSPRSGDLSVYWYQQSLDQGLQFLIQYYNGEERAKGNILERFSAQQFPDLHSELNLSSLELGDSALYFCASSDGQGVNSPLHFGNGTRLTVT.

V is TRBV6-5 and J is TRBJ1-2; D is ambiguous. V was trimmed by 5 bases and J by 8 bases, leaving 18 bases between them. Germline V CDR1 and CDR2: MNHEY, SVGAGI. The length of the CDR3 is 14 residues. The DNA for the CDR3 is TGTGCCAGCAGTGCCCCCCGGGTATCTCAGGGCTACACCTTC. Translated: CASSAPRVSQGYTF.

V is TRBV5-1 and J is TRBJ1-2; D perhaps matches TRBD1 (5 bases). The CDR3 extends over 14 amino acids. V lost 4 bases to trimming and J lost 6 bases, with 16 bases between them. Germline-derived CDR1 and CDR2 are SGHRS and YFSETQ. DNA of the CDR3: TGCGCCAGCAGCCAGGACATTGGGTTGGATGGCTACACCTTC. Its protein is CASSQDIGLDGYTF.

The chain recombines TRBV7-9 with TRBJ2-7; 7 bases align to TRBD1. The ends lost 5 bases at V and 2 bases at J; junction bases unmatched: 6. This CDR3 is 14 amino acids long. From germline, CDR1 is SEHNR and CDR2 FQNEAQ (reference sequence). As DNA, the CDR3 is TGTGCCAGCAGCCCCCGGGACAGAACCTACGAGCAGTACTTC. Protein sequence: CASSPRDRTYEQYF.

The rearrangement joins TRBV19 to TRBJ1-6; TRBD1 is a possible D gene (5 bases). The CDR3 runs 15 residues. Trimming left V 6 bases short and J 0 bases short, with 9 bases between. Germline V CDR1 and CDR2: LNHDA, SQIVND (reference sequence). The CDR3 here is CASRTGSSYNSPLHF. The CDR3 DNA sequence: TGTGCCAGTAGAACAGGCAGCTCCTATAATTCACCCCTCCACTTT.

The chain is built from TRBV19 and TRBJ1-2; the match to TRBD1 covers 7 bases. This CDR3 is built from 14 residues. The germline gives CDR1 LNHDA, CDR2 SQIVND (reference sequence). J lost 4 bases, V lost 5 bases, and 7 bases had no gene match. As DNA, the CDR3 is TGTGCCAGTAGTTCACAGGGGAAGGGCTATGGCTACACCTTC. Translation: CASSSQGKGYGYTF.

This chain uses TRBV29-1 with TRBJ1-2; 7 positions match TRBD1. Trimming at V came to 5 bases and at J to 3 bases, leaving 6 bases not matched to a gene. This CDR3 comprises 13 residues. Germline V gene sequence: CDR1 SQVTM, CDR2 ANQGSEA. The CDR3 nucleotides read TGCAGCGTTCGGACAGGAGATGACTATGGCTACACCTTC. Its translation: CSVRTGDDYGYTF.